The sequence of this TCR beta chain was determined in a study of shared clonotypes between healthy human individuals (dated by TCRdb to about 2020). General notes on the study: The cohort comprised a couple of women and a few men aged 18 to 49 years. Per donor, leukapheresis produced somewhere between about 0.9 and 9.5 billion PBMCs. To increase sequencing depth and limit assay-specific biases, TCR repertoire library preparation and sequencing were carried out by different laboratories using diverse techniques. To estimate repertoire size and how much clonotype sharing occurs between individuals, the study deeply sequenced the blood TCR repertoires of a handful of healthy adults. For each donor, CD4 naive and CD4 memory were each run on three plates, CD8 naive on two plates, and CD8 memory on one plate.

The donors were healthy, HIV-negative adults with no recently reported acute infections or vaccinations. All donors were Caucasian adults living in Nashville, Tennessee, USA. CD4+ T cells were enriched by magnetic negative selection, after which naive cells were positively selected on CD45RA and the negative fraction was taken as the memory subset. After blood collection by leukapheresis, PBMCs were isolated using Ficoll-Histopaque density gradient centrifugation and then cryopreserved in the vapor phase of liquid nitrogen. Purity and quantity of every magnetically sorted T cell population were checked by analytical flow cytometry. Each sorted fraction had its genomic DNA isolated and then quantified by UV absorbance on a Nanodrop 2000c. The CDR3 spans 15 residues, from the cysteine through the phenylalanine. Only the CDR3 DNA stays, 45 bases, in frame from base 1. Sequences MDHEN (CDR1) and SYDVKM (CDR2) are obtained from the germline V gene. Trimming costs V 4 bases and J 2 bases, and their ends lie 13 bases apart.

For this clone: Its antigen remains unidentified. Base-call qualities are not available, and no considerably larger clone is one nucleotide away.

Using the deep immunoSEQ assay, TCR CDR3 regions were amplified from genomic DNA by multiplex PCR. For each cell subset, the extracted genomic DNA was distributed evenly across all wells of several immunoSEQ 96-well plates, and each plate served as one replicate. For sorted subsets, approximately 200 ng of genomic DNA, equivalent to around 29,000 T cell genomes, went into each replicate PCR. Purified libraries were quantified with a Qubit 3.0 fluorometer, sized on a Bioanalyzer 2100, and re-quantified with the KAPA Library Quantification kit. A separate single-read 150-cycle Illumina NextSeq 550 flow cell was used to sequence each immunoSEQ 96-well plate. The published analysis was carried out like this. Because the immunoSEQ output included only junctional sequences and no quality scores, the filtering could not be the same as the filtering used for full-length reads. To assign V/J genes and CDR3, sequences were annotated against IMGT germline references using PyIR, a Python wrapper for IgBLAST v1.9. Reads were filtered out if the reads had weak V/J assignments (E-value above 1e-6), no CDR3, stop codons, out-of-frame junctions, or ambiguous translated residues. V3J clonotypes were defined by identical inferred V gene, J gene, and CDR3 amino acid sequence. To compute the percentage overlap between repertoires, the number of shared unique clonotypes was divided by the size of the smaller repertoire. Three approaches were used to assess repertoire richness: RTK rarefaction, the Chao1 estimator, and Recon v2.1 estimates of unobserved clonotypes. OLGA was used to compute generation probabilities for all TCRbeta clonotypes that the gDNA method yielded from a few donors. Drawn from immuneACCESS, this table holds only the in-frame rearrangements with V and J called that TCRdb kept. Clones are partly lost; checked studies trace under half to an unresolved V gene and leave the rest unexplained. Clone size and V and J calls were adopted from that table, with D and trimming inferred from the DNA. This sample has millions of clones in its table, and about 95% of those were observed once. Approximately 0.13% of the sample is held by the ten biggest clonotypes.

Results the study describes overall, beyond this receptor: Compared with non-shared clonotypes, clonotypes shared by all four sorted-subset donors had higher generation probabilities. Because the study included only a small number of donors, the genetic and exposure-history diversity represented was limited. When a handful of donors were compared, the shared fraction of clonotypes was around 4.6% for naive CD4, about 4% for naive CD8, 2.3% for memory CD4, and around 0.4% for memory CD8. Larger estimated clonotype richness was generally found for naive subsets than for memory subsets. Incomplete sequencing was indicated by rarefaction of sorted-subset datasets, despite the large sequencing depth. Sampling was restricted to blood, and TCR repertoires in tissue are likely to differ from TCR repertoires in blood. Pairwise subsampling indicated that sequencing depth was expected to affect the degree of clonotype sharing among donors.

The chain links TRBV28 with TRBJ2-3, and the D gene may be TRBD2, 7 bases matching. The sequenced sample consisted of naive CD4+ T cells sorted from blood. The sample's cell subset or site label is to be understood as: CD45RA+ positively selected. The origin of this receptor is a man between 18 and 35 years old in good health. Read as DNA, the sequence is TGTGCCAGCAGTTCCCCCGGGGGGCACACAGATACGCAGTATTTT. Its amino acids are CASSSPGGHTDTQYF.